Listed below are T cell receptor beta chains from one sample, sequenced in a study of blood T cell repertoires in COVID-19. The protocol was immunoSEQ multiplex PCR, while the TCRdb copy is restricted to in-frame clones and leaves out a portion. The sample consists of tens of thousands of clones, around 90% of them appearing once. Sequencing was carried out using peripheral blood. These receptors came from a woman in her sixties or seventies with acute or convalescent COVID-19. Both conserved end residues are trimmed from each CDR3. Size is omitted from some rows. Given values are once, few, many or a class for expanded clones.

j_gene | abundance | v_gene | CDR3aa
TRBJ2-1 | NA | TRBV3-1/TRBV3-2 | ASSHLAGGPEQF
TRBJ1-5 | NA | TRBV6-1 | ASSEGLQQSNQPQH
TRBJ2-5 | NA | TRBV15 | ATSRDRQGQETQY
TRBJ2-7 | once | TRBV14 | ASSQDSGVYEQY
TRBJ1-1 | few | TRBV19 | ASSTTGTGKAF
TRBJ1-1 | NA | TRBV3-1/TRBV3-2 | ASSRLRTGEAF
TRBJ2-3 | NA | TRBV7-8 | ASSRSFTSVGGSVTDTQY
TRBJ1-2 | NA | TRBV5-8 | ASSLAPDRGKGYT
TRBJ1-1 | once | TRBV19 | ASRSGKNEAF
TRBJ2-6 | NA | TRBV30 | AWDLSGANVLT
TRBJ1-2 | NA | TRBV5-5 | ASSSVGGGSKVLNYGYT
TRBJ2-1 | NA | TRBV18 | ASSLTQGSANEQF
TRBJ2-5 | once | TRBV25-1 | ASRSGGQTQY
TRBJ1-1 | once | TRBV30 | AWNRRMNTEAF
TRBJ2-7 | medium-sized | TRBV27 | ASSLTAGAHEQY
TRBJ1-2 | NA | TRBV18 | ASSPSGQYYGYT